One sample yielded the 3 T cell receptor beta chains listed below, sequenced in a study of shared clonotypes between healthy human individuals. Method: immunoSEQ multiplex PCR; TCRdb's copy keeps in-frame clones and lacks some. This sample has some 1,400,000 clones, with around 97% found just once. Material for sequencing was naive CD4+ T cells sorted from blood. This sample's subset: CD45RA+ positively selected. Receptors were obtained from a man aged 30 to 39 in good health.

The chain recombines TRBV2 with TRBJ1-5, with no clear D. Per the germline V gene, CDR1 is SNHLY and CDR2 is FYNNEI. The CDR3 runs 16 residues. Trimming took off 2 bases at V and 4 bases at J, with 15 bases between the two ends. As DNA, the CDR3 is TGTGCCAGCAGTGAATTTATCGGACCCTCAAATCAGCCCCAGCATTTT. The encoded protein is CASSEFIGPSNQPQHF.

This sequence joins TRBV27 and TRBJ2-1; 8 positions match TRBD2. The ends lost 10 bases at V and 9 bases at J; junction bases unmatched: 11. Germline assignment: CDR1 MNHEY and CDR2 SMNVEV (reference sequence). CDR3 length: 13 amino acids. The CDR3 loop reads CATRAGAGGEQFF. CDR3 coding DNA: TGTGCCACCCGTGCGGGGGCGGGGGGTGAGCAGTTCTTC.

The CDR3 spells CASSLRWENTGELFF. In nucleotides, the CDR3 is TGTGCCAGCAGCTTGCGGTGGGAGAACACCGGGGAGCTGTTTTTT. The chain is built from TRBV11-2 and TRBJ2-2, with D hard to call. The CDR3 consists of 15 residues. Per germline, CDR1 SGHAT and CDR2 FQNNGV. V was pared by 3 bases and J by 1 base, with 9 bases between.